This is a list of T cell receptor beta chains from one sample in a study of cytomegalovirus exposure and HLA in healthy donors. The data were produced by immunoSEQ multiplex PCR, yet TCRdb's version contains in-frame clones alone and is incomplete. The table lists fewer than 200,000 clones, roughly 84% of them singletons. The sample comprised PBMCs. The receptors here all came from a male donor in good health and CMV-seronegative. The CDR3 runs from the conserved cysteine through the conserved F or W. A D gene is named only where the DNA matches it firmly. Not all rows give a size; the values are once, few, many and, for expanded clones, a class.

clone_size	j_call	v_call	d_call	cdr3_aa	cdr3_nt
-	TRBJ2-5	TRBV5-1	TRBD1	CASSRGQGAGETQYF	TGCGCCAGCAGCAGGGGACAGGGGGCTGGGGAGACCCAGTACTTC
-	TRBJ2-6	TRBV5-1	-	CASSPVGGSGANVLTF	TGCGCCAGCAGCCCGGTAGGGGGCTCTGGGGCCAACGTCCTGACTTTC
-	TRBJ2-3	TRBV7-8	TRBD2	CASRLASTDTQYF	TGTGCCAGTAGACTAGCGAGCACAGATACGCAGTATTTT
-	TRBJ2-2	TRBV5-1	-	CASSPGAMNTGELFF	TGCGCCAGCAGCCCAGGGGCGATGAACACCGGGGAGCTGTTTTTT
-	TRBJ2-3	TRBV6-4	TRBD2	CASSDTSGTDTQYF	TGTGCCAGCAGTGACACTAGCGGCACAGATACGCAGTATTTT
-	TRBJ1-1	TRBV5-1	-	CASSLGQSNTEAFF	TGCGCCAGCAGCTTGGGACAGTCGAACACTGAAGCTTTCTTT
-	TRBJ1-2	TRBV4-2	-	CASSQGNTGLGGYGYTF	TGTGCCAGCAGCCAAGGAAATACAGGGTTAGGTGGCTATGGCTACACCTTC
-	TRBJ1-2	TRBV28	-	CASSLGGAGRDYGYTF	TGTGCCAGCAGTTTGGGGGGGGCAGGTCGGGACTATGGCTACACCTTC
-	TRBJ2-5	TRBV11-2	-	CASSASLSEGETQYF	TGTGCCAGCAGCGCCTCTCTTTCAGAGGGAGAGACCCAGTACTTC
-	TRBJ2-5	TRBV6-1	-	CASSQKPGYQETQYF	TGTGCCAGCAGCCAGAAACCAGGGTATCAAGAGACCCAGTACTTC
-	TRBJ1-6	TRBV5-1	TRBD1	CASSLGQGASPLHF	TGCGCCAGCAGCTTGGGACAGGGGGCTTCACCCCTCCACTTT
-	TRBJ2-7	TRBV9	TRBD2	CASSVSGRDYEQYF	TGTGCCAGCAGCGTTAGCGGGCGTGACTACGAGCAGTACTTC
-	TRBJ2-2	TRBV27	TRBD1	CASSQIRDRYTGELFF	TGTGCCAGCAGCCAAATCCGGGACAGATACACCGGGGAGCTGTTTTTT
few	TRBJ1-1	TRBV27	-	CASSLYRGTEAFF	TGTGCCAGCAGTTTATATAGAGGCACTGAAGCTTTCTTT
-	TRBJ1-1	TRBV4-2	-	CASSQGVGARGDTEAFF	TGTGCCAGCAGCCAAGGTGTGGGGGCGCGGGGGGACACTGAAGCTTTCTTT
-	TRBJ1-1	TRBV7-3	TRBD1	CASSLIAAGGVAFF	TGTGCCAGCAGCTTAATTGCCGCAGGGGGTGTAGCTTTCTTT
-	TRBJ1-5	TRBV7-9	TRBD1	CASSPSGQGGIQPQHF	TGTGCCAGCAGTCCATCGGGACAGGGAGGCATTCAGCCCCAGCATTTT
-	TRBJ1-2	TRBV7-9	-	CSSSQGTRDGYTF	TGTTCCAGCAGCCAGGGGACACGAGATGGCTACACCTTC
once	TRBJ1-2	TRBV4-1	-	CASSLVIPTSGYTF	TGCGCCAGCAGTCTCGTTATTCCTACTAGCGGCTACACCTTC
-	TRBJ1-6	TRBV2	TRBD1	CASSVSQGASPLHF	TGTGCCAGCAGTGTGTCACAGGGGGCTTCACCCCTCCACTTT
-	TRBJ2-7	TRBV6-5	TRBD2	CASRDPRRGVYEQYF	TGTGCCAGCAGGGACCCGAGGCGGGGGGTCTACGAGCAGTACTTC
-	TRBJ1-2	TRBV7-9	TRBD1	CSSSLGGDGYTF	TGTTCCAGCAGCTTAGGGGGCGATGGCTACACCTTC
once	TRBJ2-5	TRBV4-3	-	CASSHLLGRQETQYF	TGCGCCAGCAGCCACCTTCTGGGGAGACAAGAGACCCAGTACTTC
-	TRBJ2-7	TRBV5-6	-	CASSFRVGLSGPTYEQYF	TGTGCCAGCAGCTTTAGGGTTGGCCTGAGCGGGCCTACCTACGAGCAGTACTTC
-	TRBJ2-1	TRBV5-8	TRBD2	CASVPRTSGSGEQFF	TGTGCCAGCGTACCTCGGACTAGCGGGAGCGGGGAGCAGTTCTTC
-	TRBJ2-6	TRBV11-2	-	CASSARRENSGANVLTF	TGTGCCAGCAGTGCGAGGAGAGAGAACTCTGGGGCCAACGTCCTGACTTTC
-	TRBJ2-1	TRBV7-3	TRBD1	CASSLLGQGNYNEQFF	TGTGCCAGCAGCTTACTCGGACAGGGGAACTACAATGAGCAGTTCTTC
-	TRBJ2-7	TRBV7-7	-	CASSQTRSLEQYF	TGTGCCAGCAGCCAGACTCGCAGCCTCGAGCAGTACTTC
-	TRBJ1-2	TRBV5-1	TRBD1	CASSSGQGASYGYTF	TGCGCCAGCAGCTCAGGACAGGGGGCATCCTATGGCTACACCTTC
-	TRBJ2-3	TRBV5-1	-	CASSATDTQYF	TGCGCCAGCAGCGCGACAGATACGCAGTATTTT
-	TRBJ1-3	TRBV10-1	-	CAREGHPKSLSGNTIYF	TGCGCCAGAGAGGGACACCCGAAGTCCCTATCTGGAAACACCATATATTTT
-	TRBJ1-5	TRBV7-9	TRBD1	CASSLGTGDYGNQPQHF	TGTGCCAGCAGCTTAGGGACAGGGGATTATGGCAATCAGCCCCAGCATTTT
-	TRBJ1-1	TRBV27	-	CASSFGGSTNTEAFF	TGTGCCAGCAGTTTCGGAGGCAGCACGAACACTGAAGCTTTCTTT
-	TRBJ2-7	TRBV19	TRBD2	CASTPSGRSYEQYF	TGTGCCAGTACCCCAAGCGGGAGATCCTACGAGCAGTACTTC
once	TRBJ2-3	TRBV9	-	CASSLGRAEDTQYF	TGTGCCAGCAGCCTAGGGCGGGCCGAAGATACGCAGTATTTT
-	TRBJ1-2	TRBV9	TRBD1	CASSPSTGAHNYGYTF	TGTGCCAGCAGCCCCTCGACAGGGGCCCATAACTATGGCTACACCTTC
-	TRBJ2-5	TRBV7-8	TRBD1	CASSFFWAGTGTGGEETQYF	TGTGCCAGCAGTTTTTTTTGGGCGGGCACCGGGACAGGGGGTGAAGAGACCCAGTACTTC
few	TRBJ2-1	TRBV7-6	TRBD1	CASSSPGQGYNEQFF	TGTGCCAGCAGCTCACCGGGACAGGGTTACAATGAGCAGTTCTTC
-	TRBJ2-3	TRBV7-9	TRBD2	CASSRTSGASTDTQYF	TGTGCCAGCAGCCGGACTAGCGGGGCTAGCACAGATACGCAGTATTTT
-	TRBJ2-7	TRBV28	-	CASSFLARVPYEQYF	TGTGCCAGCAGTTTTCTGGCGCGGGTACCCTACGAGCAGTACTTC
-	TRBJ1-5	TRBV7-2	TRBD1	CASSLGQGAANGNQPQHF	TGTGCCAGCAGCTTGGGACAGGGGGCCGCGAATGGCAATCAGCCCCAGCATTTT
few	TRBJ1-2	TRBV28	TRBD1	CASSDGITGGYGYTF	TGTGCCAGCAGTGACGGCATAACAGGGGGCTATGGCTACACCTTC
-	TRBJ1-4	TRBV28	-	CASSSPGQSTNEKLFF	TGTGCCAGCAGTTCCCCCGGACAGTCAACTAATGAAAAACTGTTTTTT